This T cell receptor (beta chain) was retrieved from a study of regulatory T cells in long-lasting Graves disease. According to the study, TCR beta libraries were built with iRepertoire HTBI primers and CDR3-region Arm-PCR. TCRdb independently ran MiXCR on the multiplex PCR reads; one entry per CDR3 protein. The sample includes 410,000 or so distinct CDR3 sequences, about 16% seen only once; the top ten take over 15%. This clonotype occurred many times. Antigen unknown. Specified time point: newly diagnosed GD, antithyroid drugs for less than 3 months. RNA from PBMCs was the source of the TCR library. Notes on the study in general: TRBV28, TRBJ1-2 and TRBJ2-5 were favored in persistent disease. Thyroid tissue went unstudied; only peripheral blood was examined. Persistent cases of Graves' showed reduced TCR diversity relative to newly diagnosed patients.

The germline V gene has CDR1 SGHTA and CDR2 FQGTGA. V lost 5 bases, J lost 5 bases, and 10 bases lay in between. The CDR3 is 12 residues long. The same specimen was also included in a second study, on T cells in Graves' hyperthyroidism and ophthalmopathy. That study reports: HTBI primers drove first-round RT-PCR of the TCR CDR3.

V and J are TRBV7-3 and TRBJ2-7, with D unresolved. The sequence was obtained from a woman aged 25 to 39 with Graves disease. This specimen consisted of peripheral blood mononuclear cells (PBMCs), obtained at new diagnosis, from a patient treated with antithyroid drugs. The CDR3 loop is CASSHNSHEQYF. In DNA, the CDR3 is TGTGCCAGCAGCCACAACAGCCACGAGCAGTACTTC.